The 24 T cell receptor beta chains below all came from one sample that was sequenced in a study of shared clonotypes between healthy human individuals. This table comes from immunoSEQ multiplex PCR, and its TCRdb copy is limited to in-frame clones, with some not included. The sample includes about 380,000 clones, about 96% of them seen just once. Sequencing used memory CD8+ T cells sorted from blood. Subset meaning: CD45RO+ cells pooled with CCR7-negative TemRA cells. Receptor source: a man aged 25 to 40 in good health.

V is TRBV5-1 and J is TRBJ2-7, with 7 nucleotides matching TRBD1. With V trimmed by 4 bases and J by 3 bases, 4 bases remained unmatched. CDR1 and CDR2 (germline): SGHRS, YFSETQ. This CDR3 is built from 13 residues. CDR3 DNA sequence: TGCGCCAGCAGCAAGGACAGGAACTACGAGCAGTACTTC. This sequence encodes CASSKDRNYEQYF.

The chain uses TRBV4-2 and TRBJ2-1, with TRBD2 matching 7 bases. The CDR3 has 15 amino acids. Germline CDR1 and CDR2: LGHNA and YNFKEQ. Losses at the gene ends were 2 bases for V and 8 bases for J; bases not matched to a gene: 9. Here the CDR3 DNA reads TGTGCCAGCAGCCAACCGGGACTTGCGGGAGATGAGCAGTTCTTC. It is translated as CASSQPGLAGDEQFF.

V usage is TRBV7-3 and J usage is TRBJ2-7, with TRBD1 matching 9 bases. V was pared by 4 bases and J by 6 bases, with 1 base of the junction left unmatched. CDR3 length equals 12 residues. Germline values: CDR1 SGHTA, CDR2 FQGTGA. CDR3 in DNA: TGTGCCAGCAGCTCGGACAGGGGCGAGCAGTACTTC. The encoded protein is CASSSDRGEQYF.

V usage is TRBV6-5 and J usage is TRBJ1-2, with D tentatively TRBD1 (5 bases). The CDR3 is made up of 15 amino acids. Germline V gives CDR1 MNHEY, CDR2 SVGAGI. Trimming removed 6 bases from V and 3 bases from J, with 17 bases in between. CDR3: CASRRLRQIDYGYTF. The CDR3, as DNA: TGTGCCAGCAGACGCCTAAGACAGATTGACTATGGCTACACCTTC.

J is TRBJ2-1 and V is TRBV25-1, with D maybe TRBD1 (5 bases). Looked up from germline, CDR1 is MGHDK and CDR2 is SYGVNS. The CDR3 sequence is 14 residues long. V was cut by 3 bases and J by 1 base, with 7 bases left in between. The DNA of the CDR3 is TGTGCCAGCAGTGAGCAGGGTTCCTACAATGAGCAGTTCTTC. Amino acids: CASSEQGSYNEQFF.

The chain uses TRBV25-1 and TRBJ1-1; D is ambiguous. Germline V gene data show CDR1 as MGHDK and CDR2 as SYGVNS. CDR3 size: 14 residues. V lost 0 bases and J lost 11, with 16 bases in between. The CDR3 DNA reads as TGTGCCAGCAGTGAATATGGGCCCGACATTGGGGCTTTCTTT. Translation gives CASSEYGPDIGAFF.

CDR3 sequence reads: CSVSRVTTDTQYF. The CDR3 DNA reads as TGCAGCGTAAGCAGGGTCACCACAGATACGCAGTATTTT. The chain uses TRBV29-1 and TRBJ2-3; D is possibly TRBD1 (5 bases). Germline CDR1 SQVTM, CDR2 ANQGSEA. V gave up 6 bases and J gave up 2 bases, with 12 bases separating them. The CDR3 extends over 13 amino acids.

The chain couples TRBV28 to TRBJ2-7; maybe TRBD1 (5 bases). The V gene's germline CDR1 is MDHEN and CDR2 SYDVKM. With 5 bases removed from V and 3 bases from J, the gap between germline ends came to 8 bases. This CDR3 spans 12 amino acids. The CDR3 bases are TGTGCCAGCAGTCACGACAGCTACGAGCAGTACTTC. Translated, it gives CASSHDSYEQYF.

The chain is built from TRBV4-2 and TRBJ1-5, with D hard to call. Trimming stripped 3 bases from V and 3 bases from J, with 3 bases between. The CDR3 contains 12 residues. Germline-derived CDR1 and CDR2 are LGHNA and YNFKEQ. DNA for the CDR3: TGTGCCAGCAGCCATTCCAATCAGCCCCAGCATTTT. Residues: CASSHSNQPQHF.

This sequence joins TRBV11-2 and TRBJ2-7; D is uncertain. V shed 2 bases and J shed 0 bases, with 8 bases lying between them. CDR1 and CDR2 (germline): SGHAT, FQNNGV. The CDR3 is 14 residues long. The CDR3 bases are TGTGCCAGCAGCTTAACTCCACACTCCTACGAGCAGTACTTC. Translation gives CASSLTPHSYEQYF.

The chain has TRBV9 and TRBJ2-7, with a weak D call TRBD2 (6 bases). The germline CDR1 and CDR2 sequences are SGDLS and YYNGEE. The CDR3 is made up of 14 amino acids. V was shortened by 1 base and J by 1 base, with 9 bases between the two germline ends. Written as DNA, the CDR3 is TGTGCCAGCAGCGTACTGGGAGGATCCTACGAGCAGTACTTC. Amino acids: CASSVLGGSYEQYF.

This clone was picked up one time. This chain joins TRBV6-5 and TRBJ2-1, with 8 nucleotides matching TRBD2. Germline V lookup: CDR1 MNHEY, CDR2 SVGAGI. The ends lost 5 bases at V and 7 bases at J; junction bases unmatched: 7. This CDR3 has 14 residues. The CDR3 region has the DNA TGTGCCAGCAGTCCGGACGGGAGGGCGAATGAGCAGTTCTTC. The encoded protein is CASSPDGRANEQFF.

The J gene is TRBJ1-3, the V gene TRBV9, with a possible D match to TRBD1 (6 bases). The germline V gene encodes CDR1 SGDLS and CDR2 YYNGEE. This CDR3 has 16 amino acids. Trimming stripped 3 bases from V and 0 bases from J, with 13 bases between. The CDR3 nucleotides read TGTGCCAGCAGCGCACTTACAGGGTACTCTGGAAACACCATATATTTT. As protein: CASSALTGYSGNTIYF.

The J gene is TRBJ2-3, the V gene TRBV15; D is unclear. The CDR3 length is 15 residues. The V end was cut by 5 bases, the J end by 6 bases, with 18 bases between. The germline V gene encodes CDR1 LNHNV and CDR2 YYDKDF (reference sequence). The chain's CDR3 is CATSEVFNSADTQYF. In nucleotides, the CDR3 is TGTGCCACCAGCGAGGTCTTTAATTCGGCCGATACGCAGTATTTT.

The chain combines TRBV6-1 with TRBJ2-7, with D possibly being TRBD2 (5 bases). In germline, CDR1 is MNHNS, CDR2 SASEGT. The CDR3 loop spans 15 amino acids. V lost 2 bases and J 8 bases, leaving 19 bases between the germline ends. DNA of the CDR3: TGTGCCAGCAGTGAAAATCCTAGCCTACTAGAGAAGCAGTACTTC. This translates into CASSENPSLLEKQYF.

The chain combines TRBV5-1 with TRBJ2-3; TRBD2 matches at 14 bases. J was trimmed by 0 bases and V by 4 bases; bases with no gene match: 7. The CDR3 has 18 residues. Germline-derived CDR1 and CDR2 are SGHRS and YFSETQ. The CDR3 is CASSPGTSGSMSTDTQYF. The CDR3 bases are TGCGCCAGCAGCCCCGGGACTAGCGGGAGTATGAGCACAGATACGCAGTATTTT.

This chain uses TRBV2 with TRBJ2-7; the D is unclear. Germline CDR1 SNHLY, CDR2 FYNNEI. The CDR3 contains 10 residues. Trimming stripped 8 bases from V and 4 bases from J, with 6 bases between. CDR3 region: CASYGYEQYF. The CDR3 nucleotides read TGTGCCAGCTACGGATACGAGCAGTACTTC.

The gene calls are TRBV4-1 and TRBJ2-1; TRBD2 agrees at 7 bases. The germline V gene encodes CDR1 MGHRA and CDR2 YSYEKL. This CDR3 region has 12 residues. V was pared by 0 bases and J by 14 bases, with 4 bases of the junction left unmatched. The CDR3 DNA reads TGCGCCAGCAGCCAAGATGGGAGGGCAAAGTTCTTC. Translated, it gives CASSQDGRAKFF.

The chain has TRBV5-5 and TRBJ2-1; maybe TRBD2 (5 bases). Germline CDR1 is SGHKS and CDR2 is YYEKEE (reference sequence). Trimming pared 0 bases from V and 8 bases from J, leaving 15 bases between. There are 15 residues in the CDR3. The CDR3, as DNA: TGTGCCAGCAGCTTGGAGGGCGGGTTGGGCCATGAGCAGTTCTTC. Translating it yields CASSLEGGLGHEQFF.

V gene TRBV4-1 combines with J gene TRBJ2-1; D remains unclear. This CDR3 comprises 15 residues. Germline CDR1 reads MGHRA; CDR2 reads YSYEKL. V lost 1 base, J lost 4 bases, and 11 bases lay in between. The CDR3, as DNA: TGCGCCAGCAGCCAAGTTCCCAGCGCGTACAATGAGCAGTTCTTC. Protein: CASSQVPSAYNEQFF.

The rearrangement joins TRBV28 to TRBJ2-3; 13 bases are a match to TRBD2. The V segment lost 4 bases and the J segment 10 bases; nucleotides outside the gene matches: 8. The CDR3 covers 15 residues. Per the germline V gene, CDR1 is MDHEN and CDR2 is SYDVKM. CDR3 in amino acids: CASSSRTSGSFAQYF. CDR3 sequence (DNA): TGTGCCAGCAGTTCTCGGACTAGCGGGAGTTTCGCGCAGTATTTT.

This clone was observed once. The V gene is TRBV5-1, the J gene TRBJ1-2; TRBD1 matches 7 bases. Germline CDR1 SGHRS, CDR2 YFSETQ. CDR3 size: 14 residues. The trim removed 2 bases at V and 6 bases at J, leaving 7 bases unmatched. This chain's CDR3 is CASSFYARGDGYTF. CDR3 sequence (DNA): TGCGCCAGCAGCTTCTACGCCAGGGGGGATGGCTACACCTTC.

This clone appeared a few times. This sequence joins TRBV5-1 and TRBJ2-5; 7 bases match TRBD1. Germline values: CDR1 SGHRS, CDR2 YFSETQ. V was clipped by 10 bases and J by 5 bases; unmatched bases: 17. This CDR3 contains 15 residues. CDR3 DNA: TGCGCCGGATCACGGCCGAAAGGGGGCAAGGAGACCCAGTACTTC. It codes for CAGSRPKGGKETQYF. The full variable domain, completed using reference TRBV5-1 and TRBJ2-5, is KAGVTQTPRYLIKTRGQQVTLSCSPISGHRSVSWYQQTPGQGLQFLFEYFSETQRNKGNFPGRFSGRQFSNSRSEMNVSTLELGDSALYLCAGSRPKGGKETQYFGPGTRLLVL.

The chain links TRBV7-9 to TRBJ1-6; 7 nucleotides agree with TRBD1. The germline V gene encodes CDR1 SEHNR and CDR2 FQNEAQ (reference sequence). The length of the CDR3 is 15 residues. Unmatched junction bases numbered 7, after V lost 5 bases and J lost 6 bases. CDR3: CASSPGTDLNSPLHF. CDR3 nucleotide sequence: TGTGCCAGCAGCCCCGGGACAGATCTTAATTCACCCCTCCACTTT.